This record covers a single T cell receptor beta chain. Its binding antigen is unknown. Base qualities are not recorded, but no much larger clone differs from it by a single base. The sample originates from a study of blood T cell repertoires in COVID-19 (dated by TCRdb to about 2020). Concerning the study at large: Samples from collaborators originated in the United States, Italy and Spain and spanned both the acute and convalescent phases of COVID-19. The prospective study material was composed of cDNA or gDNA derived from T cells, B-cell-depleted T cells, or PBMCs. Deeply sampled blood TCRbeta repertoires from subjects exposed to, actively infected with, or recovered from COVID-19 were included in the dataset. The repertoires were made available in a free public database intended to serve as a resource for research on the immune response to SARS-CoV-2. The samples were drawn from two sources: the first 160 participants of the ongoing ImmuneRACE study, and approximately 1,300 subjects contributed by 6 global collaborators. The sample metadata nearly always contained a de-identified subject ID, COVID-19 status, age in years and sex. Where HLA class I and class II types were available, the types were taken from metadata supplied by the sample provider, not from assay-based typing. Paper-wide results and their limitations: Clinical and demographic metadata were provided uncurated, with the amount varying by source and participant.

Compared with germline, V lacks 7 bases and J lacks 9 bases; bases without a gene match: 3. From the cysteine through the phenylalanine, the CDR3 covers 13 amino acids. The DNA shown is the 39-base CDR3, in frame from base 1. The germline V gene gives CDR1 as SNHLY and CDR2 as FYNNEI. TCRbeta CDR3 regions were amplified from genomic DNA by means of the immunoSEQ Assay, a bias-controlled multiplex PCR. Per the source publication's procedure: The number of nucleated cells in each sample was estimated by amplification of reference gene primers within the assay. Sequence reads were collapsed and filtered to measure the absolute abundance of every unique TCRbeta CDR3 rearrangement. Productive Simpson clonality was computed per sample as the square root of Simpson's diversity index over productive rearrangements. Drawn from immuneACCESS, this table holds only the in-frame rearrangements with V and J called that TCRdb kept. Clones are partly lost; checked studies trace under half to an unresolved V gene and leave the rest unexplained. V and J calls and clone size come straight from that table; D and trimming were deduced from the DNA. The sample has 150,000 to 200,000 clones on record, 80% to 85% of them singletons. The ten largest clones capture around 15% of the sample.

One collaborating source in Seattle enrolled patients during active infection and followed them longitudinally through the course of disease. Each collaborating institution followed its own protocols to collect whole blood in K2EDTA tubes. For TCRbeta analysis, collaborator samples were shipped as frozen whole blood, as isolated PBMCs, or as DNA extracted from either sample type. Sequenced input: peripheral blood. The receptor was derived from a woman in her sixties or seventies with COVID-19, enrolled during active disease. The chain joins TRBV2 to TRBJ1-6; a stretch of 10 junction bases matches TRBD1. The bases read TGTGCCAGCACGGGGACAGGGGTTTCACCCCTCCACTTT. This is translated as CASTGTGVSPLHF.